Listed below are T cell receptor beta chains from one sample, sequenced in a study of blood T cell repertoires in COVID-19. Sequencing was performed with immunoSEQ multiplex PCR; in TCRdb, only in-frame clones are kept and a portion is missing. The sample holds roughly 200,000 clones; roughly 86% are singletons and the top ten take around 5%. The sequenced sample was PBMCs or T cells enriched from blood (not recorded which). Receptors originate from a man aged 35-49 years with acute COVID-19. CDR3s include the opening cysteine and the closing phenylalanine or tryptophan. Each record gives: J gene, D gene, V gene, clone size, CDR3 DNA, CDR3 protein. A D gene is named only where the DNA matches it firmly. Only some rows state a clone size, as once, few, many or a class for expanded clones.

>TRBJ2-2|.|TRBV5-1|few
TGCGCCAGCAGCCCCACGACTACTCACACCGGGGAGCTGTTTTTT
CASSPTTTHTGELFF
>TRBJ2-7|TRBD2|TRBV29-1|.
TGCAGCGTTGAGACTAGCGTCGCGACCTACGAGCAGTACTTC
CSVETSVATYEQYF
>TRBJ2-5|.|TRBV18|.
TGTGCCAGCTCACCGCGCCAGGGGACAGAGACCCAGTACTTC
CASSPRQGTETQYF
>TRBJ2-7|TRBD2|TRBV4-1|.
TGCGCCAGCAGCCCCCTCGAAGCGGGAGAGGCCGAGCAGTACTTC
CASSPLEAGEAEQYF
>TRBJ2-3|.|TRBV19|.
TGTGCCAGTGGCTCGGGCGGGATGGGAGATACGCAGTATTTT
CASGSGGMGDTQYF
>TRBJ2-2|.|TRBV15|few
TGTGCCACCAGGCTTCCGGGCAGGGACACCGGGGAGCTGTTTTTT
CATRLPGRDTGELFF
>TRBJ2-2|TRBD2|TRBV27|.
TGTGCCAGCCGTGACGGGAGGGGGGAGCTGTTTTTT
CASRDGRGELFF
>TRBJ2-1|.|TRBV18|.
TGTGCCAGCTCACCATCCCAGGACACGCGACGGCAGTTCTTC
CASSPSQDTRRQFF
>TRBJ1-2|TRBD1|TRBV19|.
TGTGCCAGTAGTTCAACCGGGACAGGGACGACCGGCTACACCTTC
CASSSTGTGTTGYTF
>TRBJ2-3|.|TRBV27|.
TGTGCCGCCCGAGGGCCTGGTACTACGCAGTATTTT
CAARGPGTTQYF
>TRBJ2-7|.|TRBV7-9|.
TGTGCCAGCAGCCAGGCGGGCAGCGTATCCTACGAGCAGTACTTC
CASSQAGSVSYEQYF
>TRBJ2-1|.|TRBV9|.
TGTGCCAGCAGTGCAGCGGGTGAGCAGTTCTTC
CASSAAGEQFF
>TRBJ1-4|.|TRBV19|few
TGTGCCAGTAAAAAGACAGGAAACTTCTTTGTAACTAATGAAAAACTGTTTTTT
CASKKTGNFFVTNEKLFF
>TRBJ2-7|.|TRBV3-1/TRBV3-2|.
TGTGCCAGCAGCCAAGATGTAGCGGCCTCCTACGAGCAGTACTTC
CASSQDVAASYEQYF
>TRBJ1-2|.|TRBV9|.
TGTGCCAGCAGAACCGGGACACACTATGGCTACACCTTC
CASRTGTHYGYTF
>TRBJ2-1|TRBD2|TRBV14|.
TGTGCCAGCAGTCGACTAGCGGGAGTGATGAGGAATGAGCAGTTCTTC
CASSRLAGVMRNEQFF
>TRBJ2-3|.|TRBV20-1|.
TGCAGTGCTAGTAGTAGTAAGAAAAGCACAGATACGCAGTATTTT
CSASSSKKSTDTQYF
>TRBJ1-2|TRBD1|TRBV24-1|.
TGTGCCACCCAGGACAGGTTCAACTATGGCTACACCTTC
CATQDRFNYGYTF
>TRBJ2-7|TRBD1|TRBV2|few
TGTGCCAGCCAATTGGACAGGGGTTTTACCTACGAGCAGTACTTC
CASQLDRGFTYEQYF
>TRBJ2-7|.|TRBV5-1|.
TGCGCCAGCAGCTCGGGACAATTCTACGAGCAGTACTTC
CASSSGQFYEQYF
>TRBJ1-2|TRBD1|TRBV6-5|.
TGTGCCAGCCAAGGGGACAGGTTTTTAGGGAATGGCTACACCTTC
CASQGDRFLGNGYTF
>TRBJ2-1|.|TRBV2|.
TGTGCCAGCAGTGGACAGGTTCCTGAGCAGTTCTTC
CASSGQVPEQFF
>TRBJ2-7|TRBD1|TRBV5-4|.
TGTGCCAGCAGCCAGGACAGGGCCGAGCAGTACTTC
CASSQDRAEQYF
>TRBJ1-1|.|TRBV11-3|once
TGTGCCAGCAGTTGGGGCGCGGACACTGAAGCTTTCTTT
CASSWGADTEAFF
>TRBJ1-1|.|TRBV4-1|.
TGCGCCAGCAGCCAAGATCCCAGTCTTGAAGCTTTCTTT
CASSQDPSLEAFF
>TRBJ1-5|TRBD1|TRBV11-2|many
TGTGCCAGCAGCTCCCGGACAGGGGGTAGGGGCAATCAGCCCCAGCATTTT
CASSSRTGGRGNQPQHF
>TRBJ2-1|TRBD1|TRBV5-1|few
TGCGCCAGCAGCCTTTCTGGCGACAGGGGCAATGAGCAGTTCTTC
CASSLSGDRGNEQFF
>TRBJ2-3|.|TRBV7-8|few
TGTGCCAGCAGCGCTTCCGGGACTGGCCGGGGAGATACGCAGTATTTT
CASSASGTGRGDTQYF
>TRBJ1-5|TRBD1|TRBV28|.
TGTGCCAGCCGCTGGGGACAGGGGCGGAGTGAGCCCCAGCATTTT
CASRWGQGRSEPQHF
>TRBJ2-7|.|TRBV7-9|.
TGTGCCAGCAGCTCGTGGTCGGGGCGGGATCGTGAGCAGTACTTC
CASSSWSGRDREQYF
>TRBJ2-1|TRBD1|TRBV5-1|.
TGCGCCAGCAGCTTGAGGCAGGGGGCGCCCAATGAGCAGTTCTTC
CASSLRQGAPNEQFF
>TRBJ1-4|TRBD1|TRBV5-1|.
TGCGCCAGCAGGACCGGGACAGACAATGAAAAACTGTTTTTT
CASRTGTDNEKLFF
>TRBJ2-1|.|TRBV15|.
TGTGCCACAGTGGCCGCTGAGGGCTCCTACAATGAGCAGTTCTTC
CATVAAEGSYNEQFF
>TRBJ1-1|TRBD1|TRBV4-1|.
TGCGCCAGCAGCCAAGAAAACAGGGGGAACACTGAAGCTTTCTTT
CASSQENRGNTEAFF
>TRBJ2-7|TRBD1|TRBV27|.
TGTGCCAGCAGCCGGGACAGGGTAATGGGGCTGGTCGACGAGCAGTACTTC
CASSRDRVMGLVDEQYF
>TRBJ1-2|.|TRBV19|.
TGTGCCAGTAGTACTACAGGGATTTGGCTCGGTGGCTACACCTTC
CASSTTGIWLGGYTF
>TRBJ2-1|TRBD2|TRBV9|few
TGTGCCAGCAGCGGGGGGGGAAACCGGCAGTTCTTC
CASSGGGNRQFF
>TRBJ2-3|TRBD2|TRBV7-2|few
TGTGCCAGCAGCTTAGAGACTAGCGGGAGTTCTGATACGCAGTATTTT
CASSLETSGSSDTQYF
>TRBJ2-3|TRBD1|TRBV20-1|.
TGCAGTGCTAGTTCCCAGGGGGCGCAGTATTTT
CSASSQGAQYF
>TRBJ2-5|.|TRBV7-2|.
TGTGCCAGCAGCAGAGATTATGGTGAGAAGACCCAGTACTTC
CASSRDYGEKTQYF
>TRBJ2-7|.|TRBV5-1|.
TGCGCCAGCAGCGGTGGGTCAGGGAACTACGAGCAGTACTTC
CASSGGSGNYEQYF
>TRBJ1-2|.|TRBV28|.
TGTGCCAGCAGTTTAGGGGGGGGACGGGGCTACACCTTC
CASSLGGGRGYTF
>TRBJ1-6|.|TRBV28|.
TGTGCCAGCGTTCTTGGGCAGGGGAGTTCACCCCTCCACTTT
CASVLGQGSSPLHF
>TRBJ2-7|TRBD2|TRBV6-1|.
TGTGCCAGCAGTGAAGCGCTAGCGGGACCCGACGAGCAGTACTTC
CASSEALAGPDEQYF
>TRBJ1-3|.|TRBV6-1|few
TGTGCCAGCAGTGAGGGGGGGCGGATTGGAAACACCATATATTTT
CASSEGGRIGNTIYF
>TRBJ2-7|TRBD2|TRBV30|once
TGTGCCTGGAGTGTACGGGCTAGCGGGGCCAGGCAGTACTTC
CAWSVRASGARQYF
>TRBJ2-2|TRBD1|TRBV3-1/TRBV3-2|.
TGTGCCAGCAACCTGGATGGACAGGGACGGACCGGGGAGCTGTTTTTT
CASNLDGQGRTGELFF
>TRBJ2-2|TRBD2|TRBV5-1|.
TGCGCCAGCAGCCTGAGGCGGGAGCCCCCCACCGGGGAGCTGTTTTTT
CASSLRREPPTGELFF
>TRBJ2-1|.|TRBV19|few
TGTGCCAGTAGTATAGGCGGGTTCCTATCCCATGAGCAGTTCTTC
CASSIGGFLSHEQFF
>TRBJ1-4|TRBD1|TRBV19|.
TGTGCCAGTAAACAGGGGGAAAAACTGTTTTTT
CASKQGEKLFF
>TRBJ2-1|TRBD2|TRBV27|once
TGTGCCACGGGGGGGGATCGTGAGCAGTTCTTC
CATGGDREQFF